This entry describes one T cell receptor beta chain. In this sample, this clonotype turned up many times. Its antigen specificity is not known. Per-nucleotide qualities are absent, and no much larger clonotype sits a single base away. V is pruned by 2 bases and J by 2 bases, leaving 7 bases of the junction without a gene match. The CDR3 numbers 16 residues from cysteine through phenylalanine. Just CDR3 DNA is preserved here, 48 bases in frame from base 1. Based on the germline V gene (reference sequence), the CDR1 and CDR2 sequences are SEHNR and FQNEAQ. The library came from PCR. Instrument used: Illumina HiSeq 4000. Preparation of bulk TCR libraries followed a previously described approach, with the TCR primers listed in Table S5. Purification of total RNA was performed with the Qiagen AllPrep DNA/RNA kit. Reads from multiple sequencing runs of the same library were pooled before analysis. The authors processed their data as follows. Reads were retained only if an exact TCR constant sequence was present, and the retained reads were trimmed to 150 nt and grouped according to their 12-nt molecular barcodes. Within each barcode group, reads were sub-clustered at a 15% Levenshtein threshold, and quality-weighted consensus sequences were built per RNA molecule. Non-functional sequences were discarded, and so were lower-count sequences lying one edit away from another sequence. Barcode sub-clusters with fewer than 20% of the maximum read count were removed, based on fitting two negative binomial distributions. Using fastp trimming at Q25 and MiXCR clonotype assembly, TCRdb reanalyzed the public sequencing data and kept in-frame beta chains. Under each unique CDR3 protein, matching rows form one entry showing the most common genes and DNA. These V and J calls originate from TCRdb's pipeline instead of the authors' own analysis. In this sample the table shows about 510,000 distinct CDR3 sequences, about 20% of which occur a single time. The top ten hold around 0.84% of the sample.

The data belong to a study of molecular identifiers for immune sequencing clone quantification (dated by TCRdb to between 2018 and 2020). For the study in its entirety: For a replicate experiment, the RNA from either 20,000 or 100,000 naive CD8 T cells was divided into five aliquots, and four of those aliquots went on to sequencing. The study was a methods study using CD8 T cells to benchmark molecular-identifier clustering-based TCR repertoire sequencing (MIDCIRS) and TCR RNA copy counting.

Points the paper makes about the study in general: Naive libraries contained spiked-in Jurkat TCR RNA (roughly ten copies' worth), which is not part of the donor repertoire. The sizes of highly expanded clones could end up underestimated when identical TCR molecules share a barcode. About 3 recovered TCR RNA copies per cell were obtained by modeling, versus roughly 9.7 by digital PCR, implying a capture efficiency of 25% to 30%. Spiked-in Jurkat TCR RNA equivalent to a single cell was reported to be detectable even among one million naive CD8 T cells. In CMV-specific effector cells, clones with more than 20 RNA copies contained over 99% of molecules, whereas in naive cells such clones contained under 1% of molecules. When barcode sub-clustering was omitted, TCR diversity was inflated by chimeric consensus sequences, with chimeras reaching as high as 47%.

Libraries of naive CD8 T cells were built from anywhere between about 19,000 and 1,000,000 sorted cells, with 10%, 30% or 50% of the purified RNA used. On a BD FACSAria II, naive CD8 T cells were FACS-sorted as CD8+CD4-CCR7+CD45RA+ and collected into RLT Plus buffer. To test detection sensitivity, Jurkat RNA equal to around nine TCR copies was added to samples of about 17,000-1,100,000 naive CD8 T cells. CD8 T cells were enriched with RosetteSep CD8+ T Cell Enrichment Cocktail and Ficoll-Paque, followed by ACK red cell lysis. The sequenced sample consisted of naive CD8+ T cells from blood, with Jurkat cell RNA spiked in. The label giving this sample's cell subset or site can be read as: FACS-sorted CD8+CD4-CCR7+CD45RA+ naive T cells. The chain is assembled from TRBV7-9 and TRBJ2-3; a stretch of 7 junction bases matches TRBD2. The receptor was derived from a human donor in good health. Some libraries in this study had Jurkat cell RNA spiked in. CDR3 sequence: CASSLPAGNPTDTQYF. The bases read TGTGCCAGCAGCTTACCAGCGGGGAATCCCACAGATACGCAGTATTTT.